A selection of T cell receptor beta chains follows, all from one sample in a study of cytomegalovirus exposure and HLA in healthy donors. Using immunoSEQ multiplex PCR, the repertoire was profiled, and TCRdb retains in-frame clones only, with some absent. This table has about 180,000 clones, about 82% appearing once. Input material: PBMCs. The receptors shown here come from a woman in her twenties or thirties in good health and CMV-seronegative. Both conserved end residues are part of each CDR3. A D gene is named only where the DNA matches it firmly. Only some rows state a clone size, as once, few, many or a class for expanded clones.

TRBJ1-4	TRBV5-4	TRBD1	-	CASSKQGVDEKLFF	TGTGCCAGCAGCAAGCAGGGGGTAGACGAAAAACTGTTTTTT
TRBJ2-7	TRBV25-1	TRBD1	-	CASSTGGSYEQYF	TGTGCCAGCAGCACAGGGGGCTCCTACGAGCAGTACTTC
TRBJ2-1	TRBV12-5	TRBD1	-	CASGLVQGKKFF	TGTGCTAGTGGTTTGGTACAGGGGAAGAAGTTCTTC
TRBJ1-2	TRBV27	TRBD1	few	CASTNKQGQGGYTF	TGTGCCAGCACCAACAAACAAGGACAGGGTGGCTACACCTTC
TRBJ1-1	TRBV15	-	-	CATSLSGGRNTEAFF	TGTGCCACCAGCCTCTCGGGGGGAAGGAACACTGAAGCTTTCTTT
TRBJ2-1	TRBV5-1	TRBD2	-	CASRLLAGAYNEQFF	TGCGCCAGCAGATTACTAGCGGGGGCCTACAATGAGCAGTTCTTC
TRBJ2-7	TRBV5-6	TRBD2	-	CASSPTEGLAGGWGQYF	TGTGCCAGCAGCCCCACCGAGGGACTAGCGGGGGGATGGGGGCAGTACTTC
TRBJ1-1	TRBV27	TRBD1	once	CASSSRTGFTEAFF	TGTGCCAGCAGCTCCAGGACAGGGTTCACTGAAGCTTTCTTT
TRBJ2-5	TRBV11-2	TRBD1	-	CASSSSGQSRGKTQYF	TGTGCCAGCAGCTCATCGGGACAGTCCAGAGGAAAGACCCAGTACTTC
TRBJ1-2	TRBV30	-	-	CAWAGGMGYTF	TGTGCCTGGGCGGGGGGTATGGGCTACACCTTC
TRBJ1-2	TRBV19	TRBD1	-	CASTGQGFGGYTF	TGTGCCAGTACCGGACAGGGCTTCGGAGGCTACACCTTC
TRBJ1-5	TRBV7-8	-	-	CASSFLGRGGNQPQHF	TGTGCCAGCAGCTTTCTCGGGAGGGGAGGCAATCAGCCCCAGCATTTT
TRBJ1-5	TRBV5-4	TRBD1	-	CASSRTGIKNSNQPQHF	TGTGCCAGCAGCCGGACAGGGATCAAGAATAGCAATCAGCCCCAGCATTTT
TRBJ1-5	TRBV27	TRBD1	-	CASRTGGGGRGNQPQHF	TGTGCCAGCCGGACAGGGGGTGGAGGTCGTGGTAATCAGCCCCAGCATTTT
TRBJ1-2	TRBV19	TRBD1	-	CASWGQGNYGYTF	TGTGCCAGTTGGGGACAGGGGAACTATGGCTACACCTTC
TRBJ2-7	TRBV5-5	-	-	CASTSSPYEQYF	TGTGCCAGCACCTCTTCTCCCTACGAGCAGTACTTC